Listed below are T cell receptor beta chains from one sample, sequenced in a study of blood T cell repertoires in COVID-19. TCRdb's copy holds only in-frame clones and misses some; the assay was immunoSEQ multiplex PCR. The sample contains roughly 150,000 clones, 90% of which appear only once. What was sequenced was peripheral blood. These receptors all come from a man in his 60s with active or convalescent COVID-19. Each CDR3 is given with its conserved first and last residue. The D gene is left open where the match is weak. Clone size is given for some rows only: seen once, a few or many times, or a class if the clone is expanded.

abundance	v_gene	d_gene	j_gene	len	CDR3aa	CDR3nt
-	TRBV3-1/TRBV3-2	-	TRBJ1-5	14	CASSQDNYSGAQHF	TGTGCCAGCAGCCAAGATAATTATTCGGGGGCCCAGCATTTT
-	TRBV7-9	-	TRBJ1-1	13	CASSFYINTEAFF	TGTGCCAGCAGCTTTTACATTAACACTGAAGCTTTCTTT
-	TRBV27	-	TRBJ1-1	15	CASSKWTPMNTEAFF	TGTGCCAGCAGTAAGTGGACACCTATGAACACTGAAGCTTTCTTT
-	TRBV18	TRBD1	TRBJ1-2	14	CASSTGDTNYGYTF	TGTGCCAGCTCAACAGGGGATACTAACTATGGCTACACCTTC
-	TRBV3-1/TRBV3-2	TRBD1	TRBJ2-7	14	CASSQMGQTYEQYF	TGTGCCAGCAGCCAAATGGGACAGACCTACGAGCAGTACTTC
-	TRBV5-1	-	TRBJ1-5	14	CASSLGQGPQPQHF	TGCGCCAGCAGCTTGGGCCAGGGGCCTCAGCCCCAGCATTTT
-	TRBV5-1	-	TRBJ1-6	16	CASSLDTRQRNSPLHF	TGCGCCAGCAGCCTGGACACCAGACAGAGAAATTCACCCCTCCACTTT
-	TRBV3-1/TRBV3-2	TRBD1	TRBJ2-1	15	CASSQGQGLLNEQFF	TGTGCCAGCAGCCAAGGACAGGGTTTATTAAATGAGCAGTTCTTC
-	TRBV4-1	-	TRBJ2-5	14	CASSQMGLQETQYF	TGCGCCAGCAGCCAAATGGGACTGCAAGAGACCCAGTACTTC
-	TRBV7-9	TRBD1	TRBJ1-1	14	CASSLVDRGGEAFF	TGTGCCAGCAGCTTAGTTGACAGGGGGGGTGAAGCTTTCTTT
-	TRBV19	TRBD1	TRBJ1-1	16	CASRLGQSAVNTEAFF	TGTGCCAGTAGGCTGGGACAGTCGGCGGTGAACACTGAAGCTTTCTTT
-	TRBV6-5	TRBD1	TRBJ1-2	15	CASSSGEGANYGYTF	TGTGCCAGCAGCTCGGGTGAGGGGGCCAACTATGGCTACACCTTC
-	TRBV6-1	TRBD2	TRBJ2-7	16	CASSKGTSGPSYEQYF	TGTGCCAGCAGTAAAGGGACTAGCGGACCCTCCTACGAGCAGTACTTC
-	TRBV5-1	-	TRBJ1-3	16	CASSLDGEPSGNTIYF	TGCGCCAGCAGCTTGGATGGGGAGCCCTCTGGAAACACCATATATTTT
-	TRBV18	TRBD1	TRBJ1-2	14	CASSTDRVYYGYTF	TGTGCCAGCTCAACGGACAGGGTTTACTATGGCTACACCTTC
-	TRBV7-8	-	TRBJ2-1	15	CASSDSSSSYNEQFF	TGTGCCAGCAGCGATAGCTCGAGCTCCTACAATGAGCAGTTCTTC
-	TRBV11-1	-	TRBJ2-5	15	CASSLAVAEQETQYF	TGTGCCAGCAGCTTAGCTGTGGCAGAACAAGAGACCCAGTACTTC
-	TRBV6-5	-	TRBJ1-3	14	CASSQGYLGNTIYF	TGTGCCAGCAGTCAGGGTTACCTTGGAAACACCATATATTTT
-	TRBV7-6	TRBD2	TRBJ2-3	15	CASSLLAASTDTQYF	TGTGCCAGCAGCCTGCTAGCGGCTAGCACAGATACGCAGTATTTT
few	TRBV27	-	TRBJ1-1	11	CASANPPEAFF	TGTGCCAGCGCGAACCCCCCAGAAGCTTTCTTT
-	TRBV19	-	TRBJ2-4	11	CASSSKNIQYF	TGTGCCAGTAGCTCCAAAAACATTCAGTACTTC
-	TRBV19	-	TRBJ1-5	15	CASSPGTHSNQPQHF	TGTGCCAGTAGTCCAGGGACACACAGCAATCAGCCCCAGCATTTT
-	TRBV7-9	TRBD1	TRBJ2-1	17	CASSSRPGTDSYNEQFF	TGTGCCAGCAGCTCTAGACCCGGGACAGACTCCTACAATGAGCAGTTCTTC
-	TRBV10-2	-	TRBJ2-3	14	CASSELSRRDTQYF	TGCGCCAGCAGTGAGTTGTCTCGGCGGGATACGCAGTATTTT
-	TRBV12-5	TRBD1	TRBJ1-3	15	CASGLRTGGGNTIYF	TGTGCTAGTGGTTTAAGGACAGGGGGTGGAAACACCATATATTTT
-	TRBV6-1	-	TRBJ2-1	14	CASSEGDQGQEQFF	TGTGCCAGCAGTGAAGGGGACCAGGGGCAGGAGCAGTTCTTC
-	TRBV6-5	-	TRBJ2-5	15	CASSYSYREQETQYF	TGTGCCAGCAGTTACTCGTACAGGGAACAAGAGACCCAGTACTTC
-	TRBV7-9	TRBD1	TRBJ1-2	15	CASSPMGQGGYGYTF	TGTGCCAGCAGCCCGATGGGACAGGGAGGCTATGGCTACACCTTC
once	TRBV3-1/TRBV3-2	TRBD2	TRBJ2-7	16	CASSQPTAGGSYEQYF	TGTGCCAGCAGCCAACCAACAGCGGGGGGCTCCTACGAGCAGTACTTC
-	TRBV6-2/TRBV6-3	TRBD1	TRBJ2-7	15	CASSYSTGGSYEQYF	TGTGCCAGCAGTTACTCGACAGGGGGATCCTACGAGCAGTACTTC
-	TRBV6-5	-	TRBJ1-2	13	CASSRAGNYGYTF	TGTGCCAGCAGTAGGGCAGGGAACTATGGCTACACCTTC
-	TRBV7-2	-	TRBJ2-2	17	CASSFIWDIANTGELFF	TGTGCCAGCAGCTTCATTTGGGACATCGCGAACACCGGGGAGCTGTTTTTT
-	TRBV5-1	TRBD1	TRBJ1-5	15	CASRKGQGDNQPQHF	TGCGCCAGCAGAAAGGGACAGGGGGATAATCAGCCCCAGCATTTT
-	TRBV27	-	TRBJ1-5	14	CASSFRDSNQPQHF	TGTGCCAGCAGTTTTCGGGATAGCAATCAGCCCCAGCATTTT
-	TRBV29-1	TRBD2	TRBJ2-3	12	CSSEREADTQYF	TGCAGCTCCGAGCGGGAGGCAGATACGCAGTATTTT
once	TRBV18	-	TRBJ1-1	17	CASSPLSMGALNTEAFF	TGTGCCAGCTCACCACTATCGATGGGGGCGTTGAACACTGAAGCTTTCTTT
-	TRBV18	TRBD2	TRBJ2-1	15	CASSELAGTYNEQFF	TGTGCCAGCTCGGAATTAGCGGGGACCTACAATGAGCAGTTCTTC
-	TRBV2	TRBD1	TRBJ2-3	14	CATGRDRGPDTQYF	TGTGCCACCGGACGGGACAGGGGCCCAGATACGCAGTATTTT
-	TRBV6-5	-	TRBJ1-6	12	CASSPGYSPLHF	TGTGCCAGCAGTCCAGGATACTCACCCCTCCACTTT
-	TRBV19	-	TRBJ1-5	13	CASSIREDQPQHF	TGTGCCAGTAGTATACGAGAGGATCAGCCCCAGCATTTT
-	TRBV27	TRBD2	TRBJ2-7	14	CASSRPGLLEEQYF	TGTGCCAGCAGTAGACCGGGACTATTGGAGGAGCAGTACTTC
-	TRBV5-4	TRBD1	TRBJ2-3	15	CASTETGVSTDTQYF	TGTGCCAGCACCGAGACAGGGGTTAGCACAGATACGCAGTATTTT
-	TRBV2	TRBD1	TRBJ1-2	14	CASSRDSIFYGYTF	TGTGCCAGCAGTCGGGACAGCATCTTCTATGGCTACACCTTC
-	TRBV6-5	-	TRBJ2-1	14	CASSYRTPYNEQFF	TGTGCCAGCAGTTATCGGACACCGTACAATGAGCAGTTCTTC
once	TRBV18	TRBD1	TRBJ2-3	15	CASSLGQISTDTQYF	TGTGCCAGCTCATTGGGACAGATTAGCACAGATACGCAGTATTTT
-	TRBV6-6	TRBD1	TRBJ2-7	15	CASSYAGQGMSGQYF	TGTGCCAGCAGTTACGCGGGACAGGGGATGTCTGGGCAGTACTTC
-	TRBV30	TRBD1	TRBJ2-3	12	CAWNRGTDTQYF	TGTGCCTGGAACAGGGGTACAGATACGCAGTATTTT
-	TRBV11-2	-	TRBJ2-7	12	CASSLDYYEQYF	TGTGCCAGCAGTCTGGACTACTACGAGCAGTACTTC
-	TRBV5-6	-	TRBJ1-5	14	CASSLTGSDQPQHF	TGTGCCAGCAGCCTAACGGGTTCGGATCAGCCCCAGCATTTT
few	TRBV7-8	-	TRBJ2-7	13	CASSLARSYEQYF	TGTGCCAGCAGCTTAGCCAGGTCCTACGAGCAGTACTTC
once	TRBV11-2	-	TRBJ1-2	15	CASSPVHDSNYGYTF	TGTGCCAGCAGCCCAGTCCACGACAGCAACTATGGCTACACCTTC
once	TRBV25-1	TRBD2	TRBJ2-2	16	CASSHSGRGRTGELFF	TGTGCCAGCAGTCATAGCGGGAGAGGAAGGACCGGGGAGCTGTTTTTT
-	TRBV18	TRBD2	TRBJ2-1	19	CASSPQKGKSLAGTGVQFF	TGTGCCAGCTCACCACAAAAGGGGAAATCGCTAGCGGGCACGGGGGTGCAGTTCTTC
-	TRBV25-1	TRBD1	TRBJ2-3	15	CASSPQGVMTDTQYF	TGTGCCAGCAGCCCACAGGGGGTTATGACAGATACGCAGTATTTT